These 31 T cell receptor beta chains were sequenced from one sample in a study of blood T cell repertoires in COVID-19. Here immunoSEQ multiplex PCR was the method, and the copy in TCRdb shows in-frame clones only, minus some. The sample lists about 130,000 clones, around 75% seen once, with 5% in the top ten. Sequencing used peripheral blood. Source of these receptors: a woman between 65 and 79 years old with COVID-19, enrolled during active disease.

This chain joins TRBV28 and TRBJ1-3; weak D call: TRBD1 (5 bases). The CDR3 spans 15 residues. The V gene's germline CDR1 is MDHEN and CDR2 SYDVKM. V was pared by 5 bases and J by 5 bases, with 16 bases between. CDR3 region: CASSDRGIDRNTIYF. CDR3 DNA: TGTGCCAGCAGTGATAGGGGAATTGATAGAAACACCATATATTTT.

This clone has more than one count but fewer than ten. The V gene is TRBV2, the J gene TRBJ1-1; weak D call: TRBD1 (6 bases). V was shortened by 5 bases and J by 0 bases, with 16 bases between the two germline ends. The germline V gene has CDR1 SNHLY and CDR2 FYNNEI. The CDR3 runs 16 residues. The DNA for the CDR3 is TGTGCCAGCAGTCCTGGGGCAGGACAGATGAACACTGAAGCTTTCTTT. The encoded protein is CASSPGAGQMNTEAFF.

The J gene is TRBJ2-1, the V gene TRBV7-3, with TRBD2 identical over 10 bases. Germline values: CDR1 SGHTA, CDR2 FQGTGA. This CDR3 has 15 residues. The trim removed 2 bases at V and 10 bases at J, leaving 8 bases unmatched. The CDR3 spells CASSLDVSGGREQFF. The CDR3, as DNA: TGTGCCAGCAGCTTAGACGTTAGCGGGGGGCGGGAGCAGTTCTTC.

The chain joins TRBV5-8 to TRBJ1-6; D might be TRBD1 (6 bases). V was pared by 2 bases and J by 7 bases, with 16 bases between. The CDR3 has 16 amino acids. The germline V gene has CDR1 SGHTS and CDR2 YDEGEE. CDR3 in amino acids: CASSLPPDSRNSPLHF. In DNA, the CDR3 is TGTGCCAGCAGCTTACCCCCGGACAGCCGGAATTCACCCCTCCACTTT.

The chain employs TRBV9 and TRBJ1-2; no clear D gene. The ends were cut back, 4 bases at V and 4 bases at J, with 17 bases in the middle. Germline V gives CDR1 SGDLS, CDR2 YYNGEE. This CDR3 comprises 15 residues. CDR3 loop: CASSISADIRYGYTF. The CDR3 region has the DNA TGTGCCAGCAGCATTTCGGCCGACATCCGCTATGGCTACACCTTC.

The J gene is TRBJ2-5, the V gene TRBV6-1; 7 nucleotides match TRBD2. V trimming: 5 bases; J trimming: 4 bases; junction bases outside the gene matches: 10. CDR1 is MNHNS, CDR2 SASEGT, per germline. This CDR3 spans 15 amino acids. CDR3 amino acids: CASSSPTPGGETQYF. The DNA for the CDR3 is TGTGCCAGCAGTTCTCCGACCCCGGGGGGAGAGACCCAGTACTTC.

This clone was seen only a few times. This rearrangement joins TRBV5-4 to TRBJ1-1; 9 bases align to TRBD1. The germline CDR1 and CDR2 sequences are SGHNT and YYREEE (reference sequence). After removal of 4 bases from V and 3 bases from J, the junction contained 7 bases not matched to a gene. The CDR3 length is 15 residues. The CDR3 nucleotides are TGTGCCAGCAGCCCTCCGGGACAGGGTTACACTGAAGCTTTCTTT. It translates to CASSPPGQGYTEAFF.

This clone has only one observation. The V and J genes are TRBV4-3 and TRBJ1-2; 7 positions agree with TRBD1. The V segment lost 1 base and the J segment 4 bases; nucleotides outside the gene matches: 6. CDR3 length equals 15 residues. Per germline, CDR1 LGHNA and CDR2 YSLEER. DNA of the CDR3: TGCGCCAGCAGCCAAGGGTTCGCAGGGGGCTATGGCTACACCTTC. The encoded protein is CASSQGFAGGYGYTF.

V usage is TRBV2 and J usage is TRBJ1-1; no clear D gene. This CDR3 has 14 amino acids. Germline assignment: CDR1 SNHLY and CDR2 FYNNEI. Deletions cut 2 bases from V and 0 bases from J, with 7 bases between. The CDR3 bases are TGTGCCAGCAGTGAAAACAGCATGAACACTGAAGCTTTCTTT. Translation: CASSENSMNTEAFF.

The V call is TRBV7-9, the J call TRBJ2-5, with a weak D call TRBD2 (6 bases). This CDR3 contains 17 residues. Deletions cut 5 bases from V and 2 bases from J, with 21 bases between. Looked up from germline, CDR1 is SEHNR and CDR2 is FQNEAQ (reference sequence). DNA for the CDR3: TGTGCCAGCAGCCAATCCCTGGGCGGTGGAGGGCAAGAGACCCAGTACTTC. Protein sequence: CASSQSLGGGGQETQYF.

V usage is TRBV4-2 and J usage is TRBJ1-2; D is unclear. With 0 bases removed from V and 8 bases from J, the gap between germline ends came to 10 bases. Germline loops: CDR1 LGHNA, CDR2 YNFKEQ. The CDR3 runs to 13 residues. The CDR3 DNA is TGTGCCAGCAGCCAAGATGACGGAGGGGGCTACACCTTC. Its protein product is CASSQDDGGGYTF.

The chain employs TRBV29-1 and TRBJ1-2, with 9 bases identical to TRBD1. This CDR3 is 13 amino acids long. Germline CDR1 reads SQVTM; CDR2 reads ANQGSEA. J gave up 7 bases and V 3 bases, and 6 bases lay outside the gene matches. The CDR3, as DNA: TGCAGCGTTGAGGGGACAGGGAGTTTTGGCTACACCTTC. Translation gives CSVEGTGSFGYTF.

V gene TRBV7-6 combines with J gene TRBJ1-6; the match to TRBD1 covers 7 bases. The CDR3 extends over 16 amino acids. Germline values: CDR1 SGHVS, CDR2 FNYEAQ. Trimming removed 2 bases from V and 5 bases from J; junction bases left unmatched: 6. The CDR3 DNA reads TGTGCCAGCAGCTTAAGGAGTCAGGGGGATAATTCACCCCTCCACTTT. Translating it yields CASSLRSQGDNSPLHF.

The chain combines TRBV28 with TRBJ1-1; D is perhaps TRBD1 (5 bases). Germline V gene data show CDR1 as MDHEN and CDR2 as SYDVKM. The CDR3 contains 11 residues. The V end lost 6 bases, the J end lost 9 bases, and 11 bases lay between the germline ends. The CDR3 DNA reads TGTGCCAGCAGCCTGGGACTTCAAGCTTTCTTT. Protein product: CASSLGLQAFF.

This clone came up once. This rearrangement joins TRBV19 to TRBJ1-1, with TRBD1 identical over 9 bases. The CDR3 has 13 amino acids. After removal of 4 bases from V and 4 bases from J, the junction contained 1 base not matched to a gene. Per germline, CDR1 LNHDA and CDR2 SQIVND (reference sequence). In DNA, the CDR3 is TGTGCCAGTAGTAGACAGGGGGGCACTGAAGCTTTCTTT. Its translation is CASSRQGGTEAFF. Based on the CDR3 plus reference TRBV19 and TRBJ1-1, the full variable domain is DGGITQSPKYLFRKEGQNVTLSCEQNLNHDAMYWYRQDPGQGLRLIYYSQIVNDFQKGDIAEGYSVSREKKESFPLTVTSAQKNPTAFYLCASSRQGGTEAFFGQGTRLTVV.

The chain has TRBV3-1 (or the pseudogene TRBV3-2) and TRBJ2-7; D not resolved. Germline V gives CDR1 LGHDT, CDR2 YNNKEL (reference sequence). The V and J ends lost 1 base and 3 bases respectively, with 4 bases between them. This CDR3 is built from 12 residues. This CDR3 reads CASSQGLYEQYF. As DNA, the CDR3 is TGTGCCAGCAGCCAAGGGCTCTACGAGCAGTACTTC.

This clone was detected a few times. The genes are TRBV7-6 and TRBJ2-1; D is perhaps TRBD1 (5 bases). This CDR3 contains 16 residues. Germline CDR1 SGHVS, CDR2 FNYEAQ. V was cut by 1 base and J by 4 bases, with 14 bases left in between. The CDR3 nucleotides are TGTGCCAGCAGCTTAGAGTTTGGGGCGGTATACAATGAGCAGTTCTTC. It specifies CASSLEFGAVYNEQFF.

CDR3 loop: CASSPGGTGNSPLHF. DNA for the CDR3: TGTGCCAGCAGCCCCGGTGGGACAGGGAATTCACCCCTCCACTTT. The chain links TRBV3-1 (or the pseudogene TRBV3-2) to TRBJ1-6; 9 bases map to TRBD1. With V trimmed by 4 bases and J by 7 bases, 5 bases remained unmatched. CDR1 and CDR2 from the germline V gene are LGHDT and YNNKEL (reference sequence). The CDR3 spans 15 residues.

CDR3 sequence: CASSVGGSGANVLTF. The CDR3 DNA sequence: TGTGCCAGCAGCGTAGGAGGGTCTGGGGCCAACGTCCTGACTTTC. The V call is TRBV9, the J call TRBJ2-6; maybe TRBD2 (5 bases). The CDR3 totals 15 residues. CDR1 is SGDLS and CDR2 is YYNGEE in the germline V gene. The V end was cut by 0 bases, the J end by 1 base, with 5 bases between.

In this sample, this clone turned up a few times. The rearrangement uses TRBV2 and TRBJ1-6; 8 nucleotides align to TRBD1. The CDR3 sequence is 15 residues long. Germline loops: CDR1 SNHLY, CDR2 FYNNEI. V lost 6 bases and J lost 6; bases outside the gene matches: 7. The CDR3 DNA reads TGTGCCAGCAGCCCGAGACAGGGGATTAATTCACCCCTCCACTTT. It encodes CASSPRQGINSPLHF.

V usage is TRBV7-2 and J usage is TRBJ1-6; the match to TRBD1 covers 7 bases. The CDR3 runs to 15 residues. Germline V gene lookup returns CDR1 SGHTA and CDR2 FQGNSA. V was clipped by 4 bases and J by 4 bases; unmatched bases: 4. This CDR3 reads CASSSTGVYNSPLHF. The CDR3 nucleotides are TGTGCCAGCAGCTCCACAGGGGTTTATAATTCACCCCTCCACTTT.

This clone appeared a few times. The DNA is left out, because the CDR3 cannot be placed on it with certainty; the CDR3 is given as TCRdb lists it. The rearrangement links TRBV6-5 to TRBJ1-2. The germline CDR1 and CDR2 sequences are MNHEY and SVGAGI. The CDR3 is 14 residues long, ends included. The CDR3 loop reads CASILGSGRYGYTF.

The V gene is TRBV6-5, the J gene TRBJ2-7; D is perhaps TRBD1 (5 bases). CDR1 is MNHEY, CDR2 SVGAGI, per germline. V shed 4 bases and J shed 2 bases, with 9 bases lying between them. This CDR3 is built from 13 residues. The CDR3 loop reads CASSSTGAYEQYF. In nucleotides, the CDR3 is TGTGCCAGCAGTTCAACAGGAGCCTACGAGCAGTACTTC.

This chain links TRBV3-1 (or the pseudogene TRBV3-2) with TRBJ1-1; 8 bases match TRBD1. Looked up from germline, CDR1 is LGHDT and CDR2 is YNNKEL (reference sequence). The length of the CDR3 is 15 residues. The V and J ends lost 2 bases and 0 bases, in that order; junction bases with no gene match: 2. This CDR3 is CASSQSGGMNTEAFF. CDR3 nucleotide sequence: TGTGCCAGCAGCCAATCAGGGGGCATGAACACTGAAGCTTTCTTT.

This chain connects TRBV6-2 or TRBV6-3 to TRBJ1-2; possibly TRBD1 for D (6 bases). With 7 bases removed from V and 4 bases from J, the gap between germline ends came to 22 bases. This CDR3 contains 16 residues. Germline V lookup: CDR1 MNHEY, CDR2 SVGEGT. CDR3 loop: CASNPAGATDSYGYTF. CDR3 nucleotides: TGTGCCAGCAACCCGGCGGGGGCAACTGATAGCTATGGCTACACCTTC.

This clone was seen only once. The chain is built from TRBV29-1 and TRBJ1-1; 8 bases are shared with TRBD1. The germline V gene has CDR1 SQVTM and CDR2 ANQGSEA. The CDR3 sequence is 14 residues long. V shed 4 bases and J 4 bases; nucleotides not matched to a gene: 8. CDR3 in DNA: TGCAGCGTTGTAGAGGACAGGGTCGGCACTGAAGCTTTCTTT. Translated, it gives CSVVEDRVGTEAFF.

This clone was counted between two and nine times. The V and J genes are TRBV4-1 and TRBJ1-5, with D unresolved. The germline V and J ends were trimmed by 1 base and 3 bases, with 10 bases remaining between them. The CDR3 loop spans 15 amino acids. Germline values: CDR1 MGHRA, CDR2 YSYEKL. In nucleotides, the CDR3 is TGCGCCAGCAGCCAAGTTGCGGCGGTCAATCAGCCCCAGCATTTT. The encoded protein is CASSQVAAVNQPQHF.

V gene TRBV9 combines with J gene TRBJ2-2, with D possibly matching TRBD2 (7 bases). The germline V gene encodes CDR1 SGDLS and CDR2 YYNGEE. V was shortened by 4 bases and J by 2 bases, with 18 bases between the two germline ends. The CDR3 spans 17 residues. The CDR3 sequence is CASSRTSGTPNTGELFF. The CDR3 DNA is TGTGCCAGCAGCCGAACGAGCGGGACACCTAACACCGGGGAGCTGTTTTTT.

CDR3 residues: CASSQGDRGIYNEQFF. The CDR3 coding sequence is TGTGCCAGCAGCCAGGGGGACAGGGGAATCTACAATGAGCAGTTCTTC. This rearrangement joins TRBV4-2 to TRBJ2-1; 10 nucleotides match TRBD1. The germline V gene encodes CDR1 LGHNA and CDR2 YNFKEQ. V trimming: 3 bases; J trimming: 3 bases; junction bases outside the gene matches: 5. The CDR3 loop spans 16 amino acids.

The genes are TRBV4-2 and TRBJ2-7; 10 nucleotides match TRBD1. This CDR3 contains 18 residues. The germline V gene has CDR1 LGHNA and CDR2 YNFKEQ. The trim removed 6 bases at V and 1 base at J, leaving 15 bases unmatched. For the CDR3, the DNA is TGTGCCAGCAGTCGCTACCTAACCGGGACAGGGGAGTCCTACGAGCAGTACTTC. This gives the protein CASSRYLTGTGESYEQYF.

The V call is TRBV28, the J call TRBJ1-2, with a tentative D call TRBD1 (5 bases). The CDR3 has 11 residues. V shed 11 bases and J shed 7 bases, with 14 bases lying between them. Germline assignment: CDR1 MDHEN and CDR2 SYDVKM. The CDR3 region has the DNA TGTGCCTCCCAAGGTAGGGGTGGCTACACCTTC. Its protein is CASQGRGGYTF.